This TCR beta chain was profiled in a study of PD-1 blockade in classical Hodgkin lymphoma. V was clipped by 11 bases and J by 8 bases, with 15 bases between them. Germline-derived CDR1 and CDR2 are MNHEY and SVGAGI. This CDR3 comprises 11 residues. Every patient experienced relapse after autologous stem cell transplantation, and brentuximab vedotin exposure varied. The protocol was immunoSEQ multiplex PCR, while the TCRdb copy is restricted to in-frame clones and leaves out a portion. Among just under 100,000 clones listed, approximately 80% were seen once. The chain is built from TRBV6-5 and TRBJ1-1; TRBD1 might be the D (6 bases). The receptor comes from a human donor with classical Hodgkin lymphoma. Here the sequenced sample was peripheral blood mononuclear cells (PBMCs), taken at baseline. The CDR3, as DNA: TGTGCCGCAAGGCAGGGGACAGAAGCTTTCTTT. It is translated as CAARQGTEAFF.